What follows are 25 T cell receptor beta chains derived from one specimen sequenced in a study of STAT3 mutations in large granular lymphocyte leukemia. Whole-study results and caveats: Every T-cell large granular lymphocyte leukemia patient had at least one immunodominant TCR beta clonotype.

Repertoires were generated with immunoSEQ multiplex PCR, while TCRdb's copy carries only in-frame clones and drops some. The top ten clones hold about 81% of a sample with some 2,400 clones, less than 70% of them seen once. The antigens for these receptors are not known. The sequencing input was peripheral blood mononuclear cells. These receptors were collected from a man in his fifties or sixties with T-cell large granular lymphocyte leukemia. Some clones in this sample may be carry-over from other donors' samples.

The rearrangement joins TRBV5-1 to TRBJ1-1, with D maybe TRBD1 (6 bases). This CDR3 spans 15 amino acids. CDR1 is SGHRS, CDR2 YFSETQ, per germline. Trimming took 0 bases from V and 0 from J, leaving 9 bases between them. The CDR3 coding sequence is TGCGCCAGCAGCTTGGAGGGGGAGCTGAACACTGAAGCTTTCTTT. This codes for CASSLEGELNTEAFF.

The rearrangement links TRBV9 to TRBJ1-3; tentatively, D is TRBD1 (5 bases). CDR3 size: 14 residues. V lost 6 bases and J 4 bases, leaving 14 bases between the germline ends. Per germline, CDR1 SGDLS and CDR2 YYNGEE. CDR3 protein: CASTSSGSGNTIYF. The CDR3, as DNA: TGTGCCAGCACGAGTTCAGGGAGCGGAAACACCATATATTTT.

V and J are TRBV6-5 and TRBJ1-5; possible D gene TRBD1, 5 bases. This CDR3 contains 12 residues. Germline V lookup: CDR1 MNHEY, CDR2 SVGAGI. V shed 8 bases and J shed 4 bases, with 9 bases lying between them. The CDR3 here is CASGGGNQPQHF. CDR3 DNA: TGTGCCAGCGGGGGGGGGAATCAGCCCCAGCATTTT.

V is TRBV30 and J is TRBJ1-5, with a tentative D call TRBD1 (6 bases). With 2 bases removed from V and 2 bases from J, the gap between germline ends came to 16 bases. There are 16 residues in the CDR3. Germline V gene lookup returns CDR1 GTSNPN and CDR2 SVGIG (reference sequence). The CDR3 is CAWSPRTAGGNQPQHF. CDR3 DNA: TGTGCCTGGAGTCCCCGGACAGCCGGCGGCAATCAGCCCCAGCATTTT.

This clone has just a few counts. This CDR3 reads CASYALKGGDWEQYF. The CDR3 DNA sequence: TGTGCCAGCTACGCCCTCAAAGGGGGGGATTGGGAGCAGTACTTC. The genes are TRBV9 and TRBJ2-7; a weak D match, TRBD2 (7 bases). Trimming removed 7 bases at V and 7 bases at J, with 24 bases between. This CDR3 region has 15 residues. CDR1 and CDR2 (germline): SGDLS, YYNGEE.

The chain employs TRBV5-1 and TRBJ2-7; D is unresolved. Trimming took 0 bases from V and 6 from J, leaving 7 bases between them. The CDR3 spans 12 residues. Germline CDR1 and CDR2: SGHRS and YFSETQ. Here the CDR3 DNA reads TGCGCCAGCAGCTTGGTCATCTCCGAGCAGTACGTC. Protein: CASSLVISEQYV.

The chain uses TRBV18 and TRBJ2-7, with a weak D call TRBD2 (6 bases). CDR1 and CDR2 (germline): KGHSH, LQKENI. Trimming removed 4 bases from V and 7 bases from J, with 17 bases in between. This CDR3 is built from 14 residues. CDR3 loop: CASSHGLRGREQYV. Written as DNA, the CDR3 is TGTGCCAGCTCACATGGATTGCGGGGTCGGGAGCAGTACGTC.

The chain combines TRBV18 with TRBJ1-4; 9 nucleotides agree with TRBD1. The CDR3 is 14 amino acids. The germline V gene encodes CDR1 KGHSH and CDR2 LQKENI. V lost 2 bases and J lost 8; bases outside the gene matches: 3. The DNA of the CDR3 is TGTGCCAGCTCACCAGAGACAGGGGGGGAAAAACTGTTTTTT. It translates to CASSPETGGEKLFF.

The chain joins TRBV5-1 to TRBJ2-3; tentative D call: TRBD1 (5 bases). V lost 5 bases and J lost 8, with 12 bases in between. The CDR3 length is 12 residues. Germline V gene data show CDR1 as SGHRS and CDR2 as YFSETQ. CDR3 residues: CASRESRGTQYF. CDR3 DNA sequence: TGCGCCAGCAGAGAATCTAGGGGTACGCAGTATTTT.

There are a few counts of this clone. In DNA form, the CDR3 reads TGTGCCAGCTCACCACCGGTCGAGAGGGACATTCAGTACTTC. This gives the protein CASSPPVERDIQYF. The rearrangement links TRBV18 to TRBJ2-4; D is possibly TRBD2 (5 bases). The germline V and J ends were trimmed by 0 bases and 8 bases, with 11 bases remaining between them. The CDR3 contains 14 residues. Germline CDR1 is KGHSH and CDR2 is LQKENI.

This clone was found a few times. This chain connects TRBV5-6 to TRBJ1-6, with D unresolved. The germline gives CDR1 SGHDT, CDR2 YYEEEE. The CDR3 spans 14 residues. Deletions cut 0 bases from V and 6 bases from J, with 7 bases between. CDR3 amino acids: CASSLADTNSPLHF. In DNA, the CDR3 is TGTGCCAGCAGCTTGGCCGACACTAATTCACCCCTCCACTTT. Full variable domain (remainder filled in from reference TRBV5-6 and TRBJ1-6): DAGVTQSPTHLIKTRGQQVTLRCSPKSGHDTVSWYQQALGQGPQFIFQYYEEEERQRGNFPDRFSGHQFPNYSSELNVNALLLGDSALYLCASSLADTNSPLHFGNGTRLTVT.

CDR3 DNA sequence: TGTGCCAGCAGCCAAGGTTGGGTGGGGGAGCAGTACTTC. It is translated as CASSQGWVGEQYF. This chain links TRBV7-9 with TRBJ2-7; D ambiguous. The germline gives CDR1 SEHNR, CDR2 FQNEAQ (reference sequence). The CDR3 loop spans 13 amino acids. V was pared by 5 bases and J by 7 bases, with 15 bases between.

The chain links TRBV11-3 to TRBJ2-4, with D possibly TRBD1 on 6 matching bases. The CDR3 length is 13 residues. From germline, CDR1 is SGHNT and CDR2 YENEEA. Trimming removed 5 bases from V and 7 bases from J, with 12 bases in between. The CDR3, as DNA: TGTGCCAGCAGCCCCGAGGGGGATAACATTCAGTACTTC. The encoded protein is CASSPEGDNIQYF.

This clone was counted a few times. The chain recombines TRBV4-2 with TRBJ1-2; 8 positions match TRBD1. CDR3 length: 13 residues. Germline loops: CDR1 LGHNA, CDR2 YNFKEQ. After removal of 3 bases from V and 6 bases from J, the junction contained 3 bases not matched to a gene. CDR3 amino acids: CASSQTTGDGYTF. The CDR3 nucleotides are TGTGCCAGCAGCCAGACGACAGGGGATGGCTACACCTTC.

The V gene is TRBV20-1, the J gene TRBJ2-3; a possible D gene is TRBD1 (5 bases). This CDR3 contains 11 residues. CDR1 is DFQATT and CDR2 is SNEGSKA in the germline V gene (reference sequence). Trimming left V 6 bases short and J 7 bases short, with 11 bases between. The CDR3 region is CSADDSYTQYF. The CDR3 DNA reads TGCAGTGCCGACGACAGCTATACGCAGTATTTT.

This clone was counted only a few times. The J gene is TRBJ1-5, the V gene TRBV9, with D unclear. Per germline, CDR1 SGDLS and CDR2 YYNGEE. Trimming pared 4 bases from V and 0 bases from J, leaving 17 bases between. This CDR3 spans 17 amino acids. CDR3 sequence reads: CASSTKEDGYSNQPQHF. Here the CDR3 DNA reads TGTGCCAGCAGCACGAAGGAGGACGGTTATAGCAATCAGCCCCAGCATTTT.

This clone occurred once. The chain joins TRBV7-9 to TRBJ1-1; D possibly corresponds to TRBD1 (5 bases). V was pared by 11 bases and J by 1 base, with 14 bases between. CDR1 SEHNR and CDR2 FQNEAQ come from the germline V gene (reference sequence). The CDR3 totals 13 residues. CDR3 nucleotides: TGTGCCGCACAGGTCGGGGCGAACACTGAAGCTTTCTTT. Translated, it gives CAAQVGANTEAFF.

V and J are TRBV6-5 and TRBJ1-1; possible D gene TRBD1, 5 bases. Trimming took 7 bases from V and 6 from J, leaving 9 bases between them. The CDR3 is 11 residues long. Germline V CDR1 and CDR2: MNHEY, SVGAGI. As DNA, the CDR3 is TGTGCCAGCATCCGGGGCGCTGAAGCTTTCTTT. It yields the protein CASIRGAEAFF.

This rearrangement joins TRBV7-2 to TRBJ2-3, with D unresolved. Germline CDR1 and CDR2: SGHTA and FQGNSA. Trimming pared 4 bases from V and 3 bases from J, leaving 8 bases between. There are 13 residues in the CDR3. CDR3 loop: CASSSLRTDTQYF. The CDR3 DNA follows: TGTGCCAGCAGCTCGCTAAGAACAGATACGCAGTATTTT.

Here the CDR3 reads CASGAGQLYGYTF. The DNA for the CDR3 is TGTGCTAGTGGCGCGGGACAGCTCTATGGCTACACCTTC. The chain links TRBV12-5 to TRBJ1-2; 7 bases fit TRBD1. This CDR3 has 13 amino acids. The junction had 5 bases not matched to a gene; V was cut back by 6 bases and J by 4 bases. Germline CDR1 and CDR2: LGHNT and FRNRAP.

In its sample, this clone is medium-sized. The chain uses TRBV6-6 and TRBJ1-1; D remains unclear. Germline values: CDR1 MNHNY, CDR2 SVGAGI (reference sequence). V lost 4 bases, J lost 4 bases, and 4 bases lay in between. The CDR3 runs 11 residues. CDR3 DNA sequence: TGTGCCAGCAGTTTTGGCACTGAAGCTTTCTTT. The encoded protein is CASSFGTEAFF.

The chain has TRBV30 and TRBJ2-3; D is unclear. The germline V gene encodes CDR1 GTSNPN and CDR2 SVGIG (reference sequence). V was pared by 2 bases and J by 5 bases, with 11 bases between. The CDR3 covers 13 residues. The CDR3 here is CAWSTHRGDTQYF. CDR3 nucleotide sequence: TGTGCCTGGAGTACCCATAGAGGAGATACGCAGTATTTT.

V gene TRBV30 combines with J gene TRBJ1-3; D remains unclear. This CDR3 is 13 amino acids long. Trimming removed 4 bases at V and 0 bases at J, with 7 bases between. In germline, CDR1 is GTSNPN, CDR2 SVGIG (reference sequence). The CDR3 nucleotides read TGTGCCTGGACAGCCTCCTCTGGAAACACCATATATTTT. This codes for CAWTASSGNTIYF.

The CDR3 DNA follows: TGTGCCTGGAGTGTGGCAGGTCAGCCCTACGAGCAGTACTTC. Its protein is CAWSVAGQPYEQYF. The chain is built from TRBV30 and TRBJ2-7; no reliable D call. The CDR3 is 14 residues long. The ends were cut back, 0 bases at V and 2 bases at J, with 11 bases in the middle. CDR1 GTSNPN and CDR2 SVGIG come from the germline V gene (reference sequence).

The chain carries TRBV4-1 and TRBJ2-5; a weak D match, TRBD1 (6 bases). CDR1 and CDR2 (germline): MGHRA, YSYEKL. CDR3 length equals 15 residues. V gave up 0 bases and J gave up 5 bases, with 13 bases separating them. CDR3 protein: CASSQEGTQVETQYF. The CDR3 DNA follows: TGCGCCAGCAGCCAAGAGGGGACACAGGTCGAGACCCAGTACTTC.